A selection of T cell receptor beta chains follows, all from one sample in a study of T cells in Graves' hyperthyroidism and ophthalmopathy. TCRdb fed the multiplex PCR reads into MiXCR, producing one record per CDR3 protein. The sample includes some 150,000 distinct CDR3 sequences, approximately 20% of them seen just once. The source material was blood. The receptors derive from a woman between 45 and 60 years old with Graves' hyperthyroidism that later progressed to Graves' ophthalmopathy. CDR3s include the opening cysteine and the closing phenylalanine or tryptophan. Fields, in order: clone size, V gene, D gene, J gene, CDR3 protein, CDR3 DNA. D genes are given only for firm matches. The listing skips clone size in some rows; elsewhere it reads once, few, many or a size class.

>once|TRBV20-1|TRBD1|TRBJ1-2
CSASHIPRGLNHYGYTF
TGCAGTGCTAGTCATATTCCCAGGGGGCTTAATCACTATGGCTACACCTTC
>few|TRBV10-3|.|TRBJ1-1
CAISGGKSEAFF
TGTGCCATCAGTGGAGGAAAGAGTGAAGCTTTCTTT
>many|TRBV12-3/TRBV12-4|.|TRBJ2-3
CASSPQSTDTQYF
TGTGCCAGCAGTCCCCAGAGCACAGATACGCAGTATTTT
>many|TRBV18|.|TRBJ2-1
CASSPSASSYNEQFF
TGTGCCAGCTCACCTAGCGCGAGCTCCTACAATGAGCAGTTCTTC
>few|TRBV18|.|TRBJ2-3
CASSTGVNTDTQYF
TGTGCCAGCTCAACGGGAGTCAACACAGATACGCAGTATTTT
>few|TRBV19|.|TRBJ2-2
CASKFEPAGELFF
TGTGCCTCGAAATTCGAGCCGGCCGGGGAGCTGTTTTTT
>few|TRBV15|TRBD1|TRBJ2-5
CATSRGDRGYQETQYF
TGTGCCACCAGCAGAGGGGACAGGGGGTACCAAGAGACCCAGTACTTC
>many|TRBV15|.|TRBJ1-2
CATSRDKGGGYTF
TGTGCCACCAGCAGAGATAAGGGAGGTGGCTACACCTTC
>.|TRBV6-1|.|TRBJ1-3
CASSERLWGGGNTIYF
TGTGCCAGCAGTGAAAGGTTGTGGGGAGGTGGAAACACCATATATTTT
>many|TRBV12-3/TRBV12-4|TRBD1|TRBJ1-1
CASSSRKQGESSEAFF
TGTGCCAGCAGTTCCCGCAAACAGGGGGAAAGTTCAGAAGCTTTCTTT
>many|TRBV18|.|TRBJ1-1
CASSPRSGRTEAFF
TGTGCCAGCTCACCGAGGTCCGGGAGGACTGAAGCTTTCTTT
>many|TRBV28|.|TRBJ2-7
CATPDGSYEQYF
TGTGCCACCCCGGACGGTTCCTACGAGCAGTACTTC
>.|TRBV19|.|TRBJ2-5
CASSRRDPPGETQYF
TGTGCCAGTAGTCGCCGGGACCCCCCGGGGGAGACCCAGTACTTC
>many|TRBV6-2/TRBV6-3|.|TRBJ2-6
CASRPGVGANVLTF
TGTGCCAGCAGGCCAGGGGTCGGGGCCAACGTCCTGACTTTC
>.|TRBV14|TRBD2|TRBJ2-5
CASSRRRGLAGQTQYF
TGTGCCAGCAGCCGCCGCCGGGGACTAGCGGGTCAGACCCAGTACTTC
>many|TRBV18|.|TRBJ1-5
CASSPEGGNQPQHF
TGTGCCAGCTCACCTGAAGGGGGCAATCAGCCCCAGCATTTT
>many|TRBV7-8|TRBD1|TRBJ1-5
CASSSGTGENQPQHF
TGTGCCAGCAGCTCTGGGACAGGAGAAAATCAGCCCCAGCATTTT
>once|TRBV14|.|TRBJ2-1
CASSQELRGNEQFF
TGTGCCAGCAGCCAGGAACTACGGGGGAATGAGCAGTTCTTC
>.|TRBV12-3/TRBV12-4|.|TRBJ1-2
CASRTTGLGGYTF
TGTGCCAGCAGGACAACAGGGCTCGGGGGCTACACCTTC
>many|TRBV28|TRBD2|TRBJ2-7
CASLGRETDEQYF
TGTGCCAGTTTGGGGCGGGAGACCGACGAGCAGTACTTC